This record covers a single T cell receptor (beta chain). Antigen specificity is unknown. The data stem from a study of response to subunit inactivated influenza vaccine. MiXCR was run by TCRdb on the RT-PCR reads, yielding one entry per CDR3 protein. The table records 800,000 to 1,000,000 distinct CDR3 sequences, roughly 20% of them present only once. Study conclusions and caveats: There was a suggestion from the authors that each seasonal influenza vaccination recruits few new T cells.

Looked up from germline, CDR1 is DFQATT and CDR2 is SNEGSKA (reference sequence). V lost 3 bases, J lost 3 bases, and 9 bases lay in between. The CDR3 loop spans 12 amino acids. Sequenced material: PBMCs from blood, taken roughly 5 days after vaccination. This clonotype originated in a man in his fifties or sixties who received an inactivated influenza vaccine. The chain recombines TRBV20-1 with TRBJ2-7; the D is unclear. The CDR3 loop is CSASGNYYEQYF. The DNA of the CDR3 is TGCAGTGCTAGTGGGAATTACTACGAGCAGTACTTC.